This T cell receptor beta chain was sequenced during a study of PD-1 blockade in classical Hodgkin lymphoma. Points from the study as a whole: There remain no defined causes for the repertoire differences, which possibly reflect disease activity or prior therapy. Unlike CD8+ TCR diversity, which did not rise significantly by C4D1, CD4+ TCR diversity did. Healthy donors were reported to have higher baseline TCR diversity than newly diagnosed patients.

On this clone itself: No antigen is known for it.

Data came from immunoSEQ multiplex PCR; TCRdb stores just in-frame clones and leaves some out. The sample has approximately 41,000 clones; more than 85% are singletons. Relapse after autologous stem cell transplantation occurred in every patient, and brentuximab vedotin exposure varied. Looked up from germline, CDR1 is MNHEY and CDR2 is SVGAGI. V lost 6 bases and J lost 4; bases outside the gene matches: 2. The CDR3 totals 12 residues. This specimen consisted of peripheral blood mononuclear cells (PBMCs), obtained before the second cycle of nivolumab. The receptor comes from a human donor with classical Hodgkin lymphoma. This chain joins TRBV6-5 and TRBJ1-2, with TRBD1 identical over 7 bases. CDR3 sequence: CASRRDSYGYTF. Here the CDR3 DNA reads TGTGCCAGCAGACGGGACAGCTATGGCTACACCTTC.